This paragraph reports one T cell receptor beta chain. As yet, its antigen is unknown. These data come from a study of cytomegalovirus exposure and HLA in healthy donors. Study-wide context: An analysis done earlier identified more than 90 million unique TCR beta sequences from roughly 190 million T cells. Study observations and caveats: In vitro checks showed that three CMV-associated chains really do target CMV antigens. A later analysis showed HLA-associated TCR beta chains outstripping equally common others in clonal expansion.

Germline values: CDR1 MNHEY, CDR2 SVGAGI. J was trimmed by 7 bases and V by 2 bases; bases with no gene match: 6. The CDR3 runs 15 residues. This PCR relied on a set of 60 Vbeta primers and 13 Jbeta primers. Original methodology: In a later analysis, some 10 million of tens of millions of unique beta chains occurred in at least two donors. Assay: immunoSEQ multiplex PCR; the TCRdb copy retains only in-frame clones and omits some. The DNA gave D and trimming, while V, J and clone size come from that table. The table has roughly 110,000 clones, 80% to 85% seen once. Sequencing was carried out using PBMCs. The chain has TRBV6-5 and TRBJ2-1, with TRBD2 identical over 9 bases. The receptor comes from a man aged 25 to 45 in good health and CMV-seropositive. In DNA form, the CDR3 reads TGTGCCAGCAGTTACACGGCGGGAGGGATGAATGAGCAGTTCTTC. Residues: CASSYTAGGMNEQFF.